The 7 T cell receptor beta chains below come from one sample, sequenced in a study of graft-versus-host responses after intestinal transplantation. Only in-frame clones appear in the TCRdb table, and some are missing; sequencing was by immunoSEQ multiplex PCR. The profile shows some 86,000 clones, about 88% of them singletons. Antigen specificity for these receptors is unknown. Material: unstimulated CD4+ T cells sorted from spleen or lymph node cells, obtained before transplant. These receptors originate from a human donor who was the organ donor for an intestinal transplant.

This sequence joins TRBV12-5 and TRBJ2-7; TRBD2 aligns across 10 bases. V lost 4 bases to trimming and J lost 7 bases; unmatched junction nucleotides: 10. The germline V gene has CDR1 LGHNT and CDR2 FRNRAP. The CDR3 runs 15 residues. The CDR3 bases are TGTGCTAGTGGTTCCGTAGCGGGGGGAGTAGGAGAGCAGTACTTC. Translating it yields CASGSVAGGVGEQYF.

CDR3 residues: CASSLRRPPGGEKLFF. Here the CDR3 DNA reads TGTGCCAGCAGTTTACGGAGACCCCCAGGAGGGGAAAAACTGTTTTTT. The chain has TRBV27 and TRBJ1-4; D is undetermined. The ends were cut back, 2 bases at V and 8 bases at J, with 18 bases in the middle. The CDR3 runs 16 residues. Germline V gene data show CDR1 as MNHEY and CDR2 as SMNVEV (reference sequence).

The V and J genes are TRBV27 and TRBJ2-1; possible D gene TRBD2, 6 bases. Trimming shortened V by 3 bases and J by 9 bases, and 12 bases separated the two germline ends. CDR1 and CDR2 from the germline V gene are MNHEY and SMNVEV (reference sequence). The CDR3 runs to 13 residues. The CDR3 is CASSLAWGVEQFF. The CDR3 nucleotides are TGTGCCAGCAGTTTGGCGTGGGGGGTTGAGCAGTTCTTC.

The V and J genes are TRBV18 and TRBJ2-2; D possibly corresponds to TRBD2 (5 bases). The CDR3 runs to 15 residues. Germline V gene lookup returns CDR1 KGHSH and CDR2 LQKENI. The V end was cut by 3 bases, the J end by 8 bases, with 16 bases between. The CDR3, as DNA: TGTGCCAGCTCACCGGCGGGCCTCCCTGGAGGGGAGCTGTTTTTT. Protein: CASSPAGLPGGELFF.

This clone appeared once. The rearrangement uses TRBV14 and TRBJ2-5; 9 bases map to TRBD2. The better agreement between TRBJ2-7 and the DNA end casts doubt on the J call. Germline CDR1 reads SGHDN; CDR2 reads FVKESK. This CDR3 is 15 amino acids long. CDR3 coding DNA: TGTGCCAGCAGCCCCCTTAGCGGGAGCTCCTACGAGCAGTACTTC. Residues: CASSPLSGSSYEQYF.

CDR3 DNA sequence: TGTGCCAGCAGTTTCTTTTTTTTGGGGGGAGACAGGGAGAATCAGCCCCAGCATTTT. This codes for CASSFFFLGGDRENQPQHF. The chain uses TRBV28 and TRBJ1-5, with 7 bases that match TRBD1. V shed 3 bases and J 4 bases; nucleotides not matched to a gene: 18. Germline CDR1 MDHEN, CDR2 SYDVKM. CDR3 length: 19 amino acids.

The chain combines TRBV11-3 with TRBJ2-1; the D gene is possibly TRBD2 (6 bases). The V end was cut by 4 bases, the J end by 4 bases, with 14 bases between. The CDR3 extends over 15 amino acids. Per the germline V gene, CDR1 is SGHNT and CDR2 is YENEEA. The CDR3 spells CASSSGTHSYNEQFF. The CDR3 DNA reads TGTGCCAGCAGCTCCGGGACTCACTCTTACAATGAGCAGTTCTTC.